This is a list of T cell receptor beta chains from one sample in a study of blood T cell repertoires in COVID-19. Clones were read by immunoSEQ multiplex PCR, and TCRdb kept only the in-frame ones, dropping some. The sample holds 65,000 to 70,000 clones, roughly four fifths seen once. Sequenced input: peripheral blood. The receptors come from a woman aged 60-75 years with acute or convalescent COVID-19. CDR3s include the opening cysteine and the closing phenylalanine or tryptophan. The D gene is left open where the match is weak.

V gene,J gene,D gene,CDR3 DNA,CDR3 protein
TRBV6-5,TRBJ1-1,.,TGTGCCAGCACCCTTCGGGGGGGTACCACTGAAGCTTTCTTT,CASTLRGGTTEAFF
TRBV7-3,TRBJ2-6,TRBD1,TGTGCCAGCAGCTTCGGGACAGGGTCATCTGGGGCCAACGTCCTGACTTTC,CASSFGTGSSGANVLTF
TRBV7-6,TRBJ2-7,TRBD2,TGTGCCAGCAGCTTAGCGGCTAGCGGGGGCGGAAAGTACTTC,CASSLAASGGGKYF
TRBV4-1,TRBJ1-5,.,TGCGCCAGCAGCCAAGCCCACAGGGTTGGGAATCAGCCCCAGCATTTT,CASSQAHRVGNQPQHF
TRBV2,TRBJ1-2,.,TGTGCCAGCAGTGAGTGGGAGGGCTACACCTTC,CASSEWEGYTF
TRBV5-1,TRBJ2-2,TRBD1,TGCGCCAGCAGCCAGGGGGACAGGGAGGCCGGGGAGCTGTTTTTT,CASSQGDREAGELFF
TRBV5-1,TRBJ1-2,TRBD1,TGCGCCAGCAGCTTGACTGGACAGGGTGGCTACACCTTC,CASSLTGQGGYTF
TRBV12-3/TRBV12-4,TRBJ1-2,.,TGTGCCAGCAGCGTCGGGGGAAACTATGGCTACACCTTC,CASSVGGNYGYTF
TRBV5-1,TRBJ1-2,TRBD1,TGCGCCAGCAGCTTGGATGGACAGGGAGCCTATGGCTACACCTTC,CASSLDGQGAYGYTF
TRBV9,TRBJ2-3,.,TGTGCCAGCAGCCCCCGTGGGGGCGCAGATACGCAGTATTTT,CASSPRGGADTQYF